One and the same sample provided the 27 T cell receptor beta chains below, sequenced in a study of T cell responses to AZD1222 COVID-19 vaccine (dated by TCRdb to the early 2020s). The sample's time point label, decoded: baseline before first vaccination. The library was built by means of the immunoSEQ multiplex PCR assay. Entries here come from immuneACCESS through TCRdb and include only in-frame sequences with V and J called. Some clones fail to appear in such tables; in the studies checked, an unresolved V gene covers under half of the shortfall, and the cause of the remainder is unknown. The sample yields 120,000 to 150,000 clones; more than 75% were counted once. The ten largest clones take up 4% to 6% of the sample. The starting material was peripheral blood, obtained on day 0 of AZD1222 vaccination. The receptors derive from an adult in good health.

V usage is TRBV5-1 and J usage is TRBJ2-7; maybe TRBD2 (5 bases). From germline, CDR1 is SGHRS and CDR2 YFSETQ. V was shortened by 4 bases and J by 4 bases, with 18 bases between the two germline ends. This CDR3 comprises 15 residues. This chain's CDR3 is CASSGIGSGAYEQYF. For the CDR3, the DNA is TGCGCCAGCAGCGGGATAGGGAGCGGAGCTTACGAGCAGTACTTC.

As concerns this clone: At one end, the junction sequence differs from germline, possibly due to a read error. The chain uses TRBV10-3 and TRBJ1-2, with a tentative D call TRBD1 (6 bases). CDR3 length: 15 amino acids. In germline, CDR1 is ENHRY, CDR2 SYGVKD. CDR3 bases: TGTGTCATCAGCGAAACAGGGACTCTTACCTATGGCTACACCTTC. Its translation is CVISETGTLTYGYTF.

The chain is built from TRBV4-3 and TRBJ2-7, with D possibly TRBD1 on 5 matching bases. Germline lookup yields CDR1 LGHNA and CDR2 YSLEER. This CDR3 has 14 residues. V lost 2 bases to trimming and J lost 5 bases, with 13 bases between them. The CDR3 nucleotides read TGCGCCAGCAGCCAATCCAGGGAACTCCACGAGCAGTACTTC. This gives the protein CASSQSRELHEQYF.

The chain uses TRBV9 and TRBJ1-1; D uncertain. V was cut by 0 bases and J by 1 base, with 7 bases left in between. Looked up from germline, CDR1 is SGDLS and CDR2 is YYNGEE. The CDR3 length is 14 residues. DNA for the CDR3: TGTGCCAGCAGCGTAGCTATGTCGAACACTGAAGCTTTCTTT. Protein product: CASSVAMSNTEAFF.

The rearrangement joins TRBV24-1 to TRBJ2-7; a possible D gene is TRBD1 (5 bases). This CDR3 has 15 residues. V was trimmed by 3 bases and J by 2 bases, leaving 13 bases between them. In germline, CDR1 is KGHDR, CDR2 SFDVKD. This CDR3 is CATSDPTAAPYEQYF. CDR3 sequence (DNA): TGTGCCACCAGTGATCCGACAGCTGCCCCCTACGAGCAGTACTTC.

This chain links TRBV19 with TRBJ1-5, with unresolved D. The CDR3 runs 12 residues. V was trimmed by 4 bases and J by 6 bases, leaving 7 bases between them. The germline CDR1 and CDR2 sequences are LNHDA and SQIVND (reference sequence). The CDR3 nucleotides are TGTGCCAGTAGTAACCCCCCTCAGCCCCAGCATTTT. Encoded protein: CASSNPPQPQHF.

Written as DNA, the CDR3 is TGTGCCACCAGTGACAGTAAAAAATTGAATGAGCAGTTCTTC. It encodes CATSDSKKLNEQFF. The chain combines TRBV24-1 with TRBJ2-1; D unresolved. The CDR3 runs to 14 residues. V lost 4 bases to trimming and J lost 7 bases, with 13 bases between them. The germline CDR1 and CDR2 sequences are KGHDR and SFDVKD.

This sequence joins TRBV18 and TRBJ1-5, with unresolved D. The CDR3 loop spans 14 amino acids. With 5 bases removed from V and 3 bases from J, the gap between germline ends came to 11 bases. From germline, CDR1 is KGHSH and CDR2 LQKENI. CDR3 loop: CASSAPYPNQPQHF. As DNA, the CDR3 is TGTGCCAGCTCAGCCCCATATCCCAATCAGCCCCAGCATTTT.

This sequence joins TRBV7-3 and TRBJ1-2; D unclear. Trimming took 5 bases from V and 7 from J, leaving 14 bases between them. There are 13 residues in the CDR3. The germline V gene has CDR1 SGHTA and CDR2 FQGTGA. The CDR3 bases are TGTGCCAGCAGCAAGACGACGGTTCTTGGCTACACCTTC. Translating gives CASSKTTVLGYTF.

The chain uses TRBV27 and TRBJ2-5, with 15 nucleotides matching TRBD2. This CDR3 has 17 residues. V shed 4 bases and J 5 bases; nucleotides not matched to a gene: 8. CDR1 and CDR2 (germline): MNHEY, SMNVEV (reference sequence). The DNA for the CDR3 is TGTGCCAGCAGTTCCCGGACTAGCGGGAGGGCCTATGAGACCCAGTACTTC. This gives the protein CASSSRTSGRAYETQYF.

The genes are TRBV5-1 and TRBJ2-7, with a weak D call TRBD2 (7 bases). V lost 0 bases and J 3 bases, leaving 16 bases between the germline ends. The CDR3 consists of 16 residues. The germline V gene encodes CDR1 SGHRS and CDR2 YFSETQ. The CDR3 region has the DNA TGCGCCAGCAGCTTGGGAGGGGGGGTTGGAATCTACGAGCAGTACTTC. Translation: CASSLGGGVGIYEQYF.

The chain joins TRBV28 to TRBJ2-1, with D possibly TRBD1 on 8 matching bases. Per the germline V gene, CDR1 is MDHEN and CDR2 is SYDVKM. The V gene lost 2 bases and the J gene lost 10 bases, with 18 bases spanning the gap. The CDR3 has 15 residues. The CDR3 DNA reads as TGTGCCAGCAGTTTAACCCCCAGGGGGCGGGAGGAGCAGTTCTTC. Protein sequence: CASSLTPRGREEQFF.

This rearrangement joins TRBV2 to TRBJ1-4; 8 nucleotides agree with TRBD1. The CDR3 loop spans 16 amino acids. V lost 6 bases to trimming and J lost 4 bases; unmatched junction nucleotides: 10. Looked up from germline, CDR1 is SNHLY and CDR2 is FYNNEI. The CDR3 nucleotides read TGTGCCAGCAGGAACATCGGACAGGGCCTTAATGAAAAACTGTTTTTT. It encodes CASRNIGQGLNEKLFF. Full variable domain (remainder filled in from reference TRBV2 and TRBJ1-4): EPEVTQTPSHQVTQMGQEVILRCVPISNHLYFYWYRQILGQKVEFLVSFYNNEISEKSEIFDDQFSVERPDGSNFTLKIRSTKLEDSAMYFCASRNIGQGLNEKLFFGSGTQLSVL.

The CDR3 nucleotides read TGCAGCTCGCAGAGGGATCAGGCAGCCAGCACAGATACGCAGTATTTT. This codes for CSSQRDQAASTDTQYF. The chain carries TRBV29-1 and TRBJ2-3; D may be TRBD2 (5 bases). The CDR3 runs to 16 residues. V shed 8 bases and J shed 0 bases, with 21 bases lying between them. Germline assignment: CDR1 SQVTM and CDR2 ANQGSEA.

This clone was found once. A junction end diverges from the germline sequence, so it may reflect a read error. The genes are TRBV10-2 and TRBJ2-7, with D unclear. Germline V gives CDR1 WSHSY, CDR2 SAAADI. This CDR3 is 12 amino acids long. CDR3 coding DNA: TGCGCCAGCAGCGAGTCTGAATACGAGCAGTACTTC. Residues: CASSESEYEQYF.

The J gene is TRBJ1-1, the V gene TRBV6-1; a weak D match, TRBD1 (5 bases). This CDR3 contains 18 residues. Germline CDR1 and CDR2: MNHNS and SASEGT. Trimming took off 2 bases at V and 6 bases at J, with 25 bases between the two ends. The CDR3 spells CASSERGAGRPFKPEAFF. In DNA, the CDR3 is TGTGCCAGCAGTGAAAGGGGCGCGGGGCGGCCGTTTAAACCTGAAGCTTTCTTT.

This rearrangement joins TRBV11-2 to TRBJ2-3, with D perhaps TRBD1 (6 bases). V lost 1 base and J 4 bases, leaving 12 bases between the germline ends. CDR3 size: 15 residues. CDR1 and CDR2 from the germline V gene are SGHAT and FQNNGV. Written as DNA, the CDR3 is TGTGCCAGCAGCTTAGGAACAGGGTACCCAGATACGCAGTATTTT. This codes for CASSLGTGYPDTQYF. Using reference TRBV11-2 and TRBJ2-3 for the parts outside the CDR3, the full variable domain is EAGVAQSPRYKIIEKRQSVAFWCNPISGHATLYWYQQILGQGPKLLIQFQNNGVVDDSQLPKDRFSAERLKGVDSTLKIQPAKLEDSAVYLCASSLGTGYPDTQYFGPGTRLTVL.

The chain links TRBV19 to TRBJ1-5; D not certain. The CDR3 runs 18 residues. Germline-derived CDR1 and CDR2 are LNHDA and SQIVND (reference sequence). Trimming removed 5 bases from V and 2 bases from J, with 22 bases in between. As DNA, the CDR3 is TGTGCCAGTAGTTCCGGGAGGTTCATACGTCGGGGCAATCAGCCCCAGCATTTT. Encoded protein: CASSSGRFIRRGNQPQHF.

V and J are TRBV5-1 and TRBJ1-2; tentatively, D is TRBD1 (5 bases). This CDR3 region has 14 residues. The germline CDR1 and CDR2 sequences are SGHRS and YFSETQ. Trimming stripped 0 bases from V and 4 bases from J, with 10 bases between. As DNA, the CDR3 is TGCGCCAGCAGCTTGGTGGACGGGACCTATGGCTACACCTTC. Translation: CASSLVDGTYGYTF.

V and J are TRBV9 and TRBJ2-5; D perhaps matches TRBD1 (6 bases). The germline gives CDR1 SGDLS, CDR2 YYNGEE. Trimming took off 6 bases at V and 5 bases at J, with 20 bases between the two ends. The CDR3 covers 15 residues. CDR3 amino acids: CASTETGQLYETQYF. The DNA for the CDR3 is TGTGCCAGCACCGAAACCGGACAGCTATATGAGACCCAGTACTTC.

V and J are TRBV9 and TRBJ2-5, with TRBD1 identical over 8 bases. V trimming: 2 bases; J trimming: 5 bases; junction bases outside the gene matches: 5. CDR1 and CDR2 from the germline V gene are SGDLS and YYNGEE. This CDR3 is built from 14 residues. CDR3 loop: CASSVGQGVETQYF. CDR3 DNA: TGTGCCAGCAGCGTTGGACAGGGTGTGGAGACCCAGTACTTC. Full variable domain (rest looked up from reference TRBV9 and TRBJ2-5): DSGVTQTPKHLITATGQRVTLRCSPRSGDLSVYWYQQSLDQGLQFLIQYYNGEERAKGNILERFSAQQFPDLHSELNLSSLELGDSALYFCASSVGQGVETQYFGPGTRLLVL.

This clone was observed a few times. The chain is built from TRBV6-1 and TRBJ1-6; a weak D match, TRBD1 (5 bases). V was shortened by 0 bases and J by 6 bases, with 9 bases between the two germline ends. Germline CDR1 MNHNS, CDR2 SASEGT. The CDR3 totals 15 residues. The CDR3 bases are TGTGCCAGCAGTGAAGCAACAGGAACTAATTCACCCCTCCACTTT. Translation: CASSEATGTNSPLHF.

The V gene is TRBV4-2, the J gene TRBJ1-3; 12 positions agree with TRBD1. CDR1 and CDR2 (germline): LGHNA, YNFKEQ. Losses at the gene ends were 2 bases for V and 4 bases for J; bases not matched to a gene: 12. This CDR3 has 19 amino acids. CDR3 loop: CASSQYYRGQGAEGNTIYF. CDR3 nucleotide sequence: TGTGCCAGCAGCCAATATTACAGGGGACAGGGGGCGGAGGGAAACACCATATATTTT.

The chain carries TRBV15 and TRBJ1-2; a weak D match, TRBD1 (5 bases). There are 14 residues in the CDR3. Trimming removed 0 bases from V and 6 bases from J, with 11 bases in between. Germline-derived CDR1 and CDR2 are LNHNV and YYDKDF (reference sequence). CDR3 residues: CATSRDQRGDGYTF. CDR3 coding DNA: TGTGCCACCAGCAGAGATCAGAGGGGAGATGGCTACACCTTC.

The chain joins TRBV6-5 to TRBJ2-1; 12 nucleotides line up with TRBD2. CDR1 and CDR2 from the germline V gene are MNHEY and SVGAGI. V lost 7 bases to trimming and J lost 12 bases; unmatched junction nucleotides: 10. The CDR3 has 14 amino acids. In nucleotides, the CDR3 is TGTGCCAGCAAGACTAGCGGGAGTCCTCGTGGGCAGTTCTTC. It yields the protein CASKTSGSPRGQFF.

V gene TRBV19 combines with J gene TRBJ1-1; no clear D gene. V dropped 4 bases and J dropped 9 bases, with 21 bases sitting between them. Germline V gene sequence: CDR1 LNHDA, CDR2 SQIVND (reference sequence). CDR3 length equals 15 residues. CDR3 loop: CASSTQTRGSAKAFF. DNA of the CDR3: TGTGCCAGTAGTACCCAAACACGAGGGTCGGCCAAAGCTTTCTTT. The full variable domain, in which reference TRBV19 and TRBJ1-1 provide the parts outside the CDR3, is DGGITQSPKYLFRKEGQNVTLSCEQNLNHDAMYWYRQDPGQGLRLIYYSQIVNDFQKGDIAEGYSVSREKKESFPLTVTSAQKNPTAFYLCASSTQTRGSAKAFFGQGTRLTVV.

The CDR3 DNA is TGTGCCAGCAGTCCAGACGGTTACAATGAGCAGTTCTTC. Protein product: CASSPDGYNEQFF. The chain has TRBV7-3 and TRBJ2-1; D gene uncertain. CDR1 and CDR2 (germline): SGHTA, FQGTGA. Trimming left V 6 bases short and J 4 bases short, with 10 bases between. The CDR3 runs to 13 residues.